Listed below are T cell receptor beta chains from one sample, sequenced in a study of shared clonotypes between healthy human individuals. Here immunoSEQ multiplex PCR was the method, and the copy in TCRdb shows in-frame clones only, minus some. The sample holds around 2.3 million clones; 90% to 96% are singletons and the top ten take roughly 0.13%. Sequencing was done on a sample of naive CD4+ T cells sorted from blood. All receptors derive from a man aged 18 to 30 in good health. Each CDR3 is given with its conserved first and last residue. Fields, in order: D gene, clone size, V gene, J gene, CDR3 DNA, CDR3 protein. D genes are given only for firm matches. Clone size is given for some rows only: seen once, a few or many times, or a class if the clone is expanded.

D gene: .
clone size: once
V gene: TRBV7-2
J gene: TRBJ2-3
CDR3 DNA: TGTGCCAGCAGCCTCAAAACAGGGTGGGGCACAGATACGCAGTATTTT
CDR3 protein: CASSLKTGWGTDTQYF

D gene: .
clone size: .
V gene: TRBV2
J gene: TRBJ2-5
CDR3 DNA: TGTGCCAGCAGATCCGCAGGGATCCAAGAGACCCAGTACTTC
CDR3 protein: CASRSAGIQETQYF

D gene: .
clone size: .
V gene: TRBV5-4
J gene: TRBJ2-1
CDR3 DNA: TGTGCCAGCAGCTTGACTGGGACTCTCCCTTACAATGAGCAGTTCTTC
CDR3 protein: CASSLTGTLPYNEQFF

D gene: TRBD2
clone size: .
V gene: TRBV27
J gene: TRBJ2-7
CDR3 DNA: TGTGCCAGCAGTCCAAGACTAGCGGGGGAGACCTACGAGCAGTACTTC
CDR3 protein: CASSPRLAGETYEQYF

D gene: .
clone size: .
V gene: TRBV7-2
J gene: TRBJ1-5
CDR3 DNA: TGTGCCAGCAGCCCCGGTGGCCCCAATCAGCCCCAGCATTTT
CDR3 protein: CASSPGGPNQPQHF

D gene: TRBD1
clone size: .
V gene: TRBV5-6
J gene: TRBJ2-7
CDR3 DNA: TGTGCCAGCAGCTTGGTGGGACAGGGGTACGAGCAGTACTTC
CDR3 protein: CASSLVGQGYEQYF

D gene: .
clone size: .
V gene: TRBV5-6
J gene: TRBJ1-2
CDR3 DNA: TGTGCCAGCAGCTCAACCGGGCTTTCTCCCGATTTCTTC
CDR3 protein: CASSSTGLSPDFF

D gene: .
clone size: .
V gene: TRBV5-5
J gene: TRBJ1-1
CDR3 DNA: TGTGCCAGCAGCTTGATGGGGTCGAACACTGAAGCTTTCTTT
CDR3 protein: CASSLMGSNTEAFF

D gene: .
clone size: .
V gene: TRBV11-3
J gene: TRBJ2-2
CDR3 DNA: TGTGCCAGCAGCTTGTGGGCCGGGGGGAACACCGGGGAGCTGTTTTTT
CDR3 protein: CASSLWAGGNTGELFF

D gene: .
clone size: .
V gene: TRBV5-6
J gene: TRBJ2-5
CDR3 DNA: TGTGCCAGCAGCATTCAGCTCCAAGAGACCCAGTACTTC
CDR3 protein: CASSIQLQETQYF